The entry below describes one T cell receptor beta chain. The source of the sample is a study of Tregs in tolerant kidney transplant recipients. The nonmyeloablative bone marrow transplants came from related graft donors, with transient mixed chimerism. Produced via immunoSEQ multiplex PCR; TCRdb's table is partial and in-frame only. The table has approximately 81,000 clones, about 91% seen once. The CDR3 extends over 16 amino acids. Sequenced material: CD4+ T cells from blood (PBMCs), taken 24 months after the transplant. The TCR sequence derives from a human patient who received a combined kidney and bone marrow transplant. The graft donor may have given rise to some T cells. This rearrangement joins TRBV21-1 to TRBJ1-5; the tabulated D call, TRBD1, remains unverified against the DNA. TRBV21-1 counts as a pseudogene. This CDR3 reads CASSNRTGTRNQPQHF. As DNA, the CDR3 is TGTGCCAGCAGCAACCGGACAGGGACCCGCAATCAGCCCCAGCATTTT.